The 9 T cell receptor beta chains below were found in one sample sequenced in a study of cytomegalovirus exposure and HLA in healthy donors. PCR amplification relied on 60 Vbeta primers (plus 13 Jbeta primers). Sequencing used immunoSEQ multiplex PCR; TCRdb keeps in-frame clones, though not all of them. The listing records some 70,000 clones. Specimen: PBMCs. Receptors were obtained from a boy aged 5-17 years in good health and CMV-seronegative.

CDR3 in DNA: TGTGCCAGCAGTCACCGGGACTCCTCCTACGAGCAGTACTTC. Protein product: CASSHRDSSYEQYF. The rearrangement uses TRBV27 and TRBJ2-7, with D possibly TRBD2 on 6 matching bases. Trimming shortened V by 5 bases and J by 0 bases, and 11 bases separated the two germline ends. The V gene's germline CDR1 is MNHEY and CDR2 SMNVEV (reference sequence). This CDR3 is 14 amino acids long.

The rearrangement joins TRBV18 to TRBJ1-1, with 7 bases fitting TRBD1. Germline CDR1 and CDR2: KGHSH and LQKENI. The CDR3 length is 16 residues. V shed 3 bases and J 0 bases; nucleotides not matched to a gene: 7. The CDR3 region is CASSPVPGGMNTEAFF. The CDR3 bases are TGTGCCAGCTCACCGGTCCCAGGGGGTATGAACACTGAAGCTTTCTTT. Together with reference TRBV18 and TRBJ1-1, the CDR3 gives the full variable domain: NAGVMQNPRHLVRRRGQEARLRCSPMKGHSHVYWYRQLPEEGLKFMVYLQKENIIDESGMPKERFSAEFPKEGPSILRIQQVVRGDSAAYFCASSPVPGGMNTEAFFGQGTRLTVV.

The rearrangement joins TRBV7-6 to TRBJ2-3; 7 bases are shared with TRBD2. This CDR3 is built from 16 residues. V was pared by 2 bases and J by 2 bases, with 7 bases of the junction left unmatched. Germline assignment: CDR1 SGHVS and CDR2 FNYEAQ. CDR3 amino acids: CASSLFHSGPTDTQYF. CDR3 in DNA: TGTGCCAGCAGCTTATTCCATAGCGGGCCCACAGATACGCAGTATTTT.

This chain joins TRBV25-1 and TRBJ2-1; 10 bases are shared with TRBD1. J lost 5 bases, V lost 1 base, and 2 bases had no gene match. The length of the CDR3 is 15 residues. CDR1 is MGHDK, CDR2 SYGVNS, per germline. This CDR3 reads CASSELGTGDNEQFF. The CDR3 region has the DNA TGTGCCAGCAGTGAATTGGGGACAGGGGACAATGAGCAGTTCTTC.

This chain joins TRBV6-5 and TRBJ2-1; TRBD1 matches at 8 bases. CDR1 and CDR2 from the germline V gene are MNHEY and SVGAGI. There are 15 residues in the CDR3. The J segment lost 3 bases and the V segment lost 4 bases, leaving 5 bases of the junction unmatched. The CDR3 protein is CASSSRTGNYNEQFF. The CDR3 nucleotides are TGTGCCAGCAGTTCAAGGACAGGGAACTACAATGAGCAGTTCTTC.

This chain links TRBV5-6 with TRBJ2-2; the D gene is possibly TRBD1 (6 bases). This CDR3 is built from 16 residues. With 4 bases removed from V and 5 bases from J, the gap between germline ends came to 18 bases. CDR1 and CDR2 (germline): SGHDT, YYEEEE. CDR3 loop: CASSPVHRATTGELFF. The CDR3 coding sequence is TGTGCCAGCAGCCCGGTCCACAGGGCTACAACCGGGGAGCTGTTTTTT.

This rearrangement joins TRBV4-2 to TRBJ1-2, with 8 positions matching TRBD1. CDR1 is LGHNA, CDR2 YNFKEQ, per germline. The CDR3 contains 15 residues. The J segment lost 4 bases and the V segment lost 3 bases, leaving 7 bases of the junction unmatched. The CDR3 DNA sequence: TGTGCCAGCAGCCACTTAATGGACAGGGTCTATGGCTACACCTTC. Protein: CASSHLMDRVYGYTF.

The J gene is TRBJ2-1, the V gene TRBV5-6; D perhaps matches TRBD2 (5 bases). The V gene lost 3 bases and the J gene lost 9 bases, with 13 bases spanning the gap. Germline V CDR1 and CDR2: SGHDT, YYEEEE. The CDR3 is made up of 13 amino acids. The CDR3 DNA follows: TGTGCCAGCAGCTGGGCGAGCGAGGGTGAGCAGTTCTTC. This translates into CASSWASEGEQFF.

The chain couples TRBV11-1 to TRBJ1-2; perhaps TRBD1 as D (5 bases). CDR3 size: 15 residues. Trimming removed 5 bases from V and 4 bases from J, with 17 bases in between. CDR1 SGHAT and CDR2 FQDESV come from the germline V gene (reference sequence). As DNA, the CDR3 is TGTGCCAGCAGCCCCGGGGGGTCCCCTGCCTATGGCTACACCTTC. It is translated as CASSPGGSPAYGYTF. Complete variable domain (other parts from reference TRBV11-1 and TRBJ1-2): EAEVAQSPRYKITEKSQAVAFWCDPISGHATLYWYRQILGQGPELLVQFQDESVVDDSQLPKDRFSAERLKGVDSTLKIQPAELGDSAMYLCASSPGGSPAYGYTFGSGTRLTVV.